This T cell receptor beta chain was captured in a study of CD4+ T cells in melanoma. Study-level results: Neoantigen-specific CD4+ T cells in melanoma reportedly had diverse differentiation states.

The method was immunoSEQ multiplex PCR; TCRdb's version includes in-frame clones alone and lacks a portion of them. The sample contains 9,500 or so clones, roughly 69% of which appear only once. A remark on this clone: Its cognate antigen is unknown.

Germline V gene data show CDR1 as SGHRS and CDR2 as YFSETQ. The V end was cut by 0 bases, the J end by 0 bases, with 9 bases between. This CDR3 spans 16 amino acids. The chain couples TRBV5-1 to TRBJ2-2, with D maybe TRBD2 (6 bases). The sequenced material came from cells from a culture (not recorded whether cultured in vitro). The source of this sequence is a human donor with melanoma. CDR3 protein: CASSLAGVANTGELFF. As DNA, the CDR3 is TGCGCCAGCAGCTTGGCGGGAGTGGCGAACACCGGGGAGCTGTTTTTT.